These T cell receptor beta chains were read from a single sample in a study of early stage breast cancer tumors. TCRdb's table, derived via immunoSEQ multiplex PCR, lists solely in-frame clones and lacks some. The table lists about 5,500 clones, just under 70% of them singletons, with about an eighth in the top ten. Sequenced: normal breast tissue next to the tumor. These receptors came from a person between 55 and 69 years old with breast cancer. CDR3s include the opening cysteine and the closing phenylalanine or tryptophan. D genes are given only for firm matches. Size is stated for part of the rows, as once, few or many counts, or as a class when the clone is expanded.

J	D	V	size	DNA	CDR3
TRBJ2-3	NA	TRBV19	once	TGTGCCAGTAGTCCCCCCGGGGCCCAGGAAGCAGATACGCAGTATTTT	CASSPPGAQEADTQYF
TRBJ2-1	TRBD2	TRBV7-2	NA	TGTGCCAGCAGCCTGACTAGCGGGCGGAACAATGAGCAGTTCTTC	CASSLTSGRNNEQFF
TRBJ1-1	TRBD1	TRBV2	medium-sized	TGTGCCAGCAGTCCAGGACAGGTCCTTCCTAATGAAGCTTTCTTT	CASSPGQVLPNEAFF
TRBJ1-2	TRBD1	TRBV4-3	NA	TGCGCCAGCAGCCACGGACAGGGGACCTCATATGGCTACACCTTC	CASSHGQGTSYGYTF
TRBJ2-2	NA	TRBV18	NA	TGTGCCAGCTCACCTGGGGCTAGCGTCCAGGGCACCGGGGAGCTGTTTTTT	CASSPGASVQGTGELFF
TRBJ1-3	NA	TRBV7-2	NA	TGTGCCAGCAGCTTAGTAATACCGGGGTCCTCTGGAAACACCATATATTTT	CASSLVIPGSSGNTIYF
TRBJ2-3	TRBD1	TRBV7-3	once	TGTGCCAGCAGTTTCGGACAGGGAGCAGATACGCAGTATTTT	CASSFGQGADTQYF
TRBJ2-5	TRBD1	TRBV7-7	NA	TGTGCTAGCAGCCCCCAGCTGGGGAGAGGGGGCGAGACCCAGTACTTC	CASSPQLGRGGETQYF
TRBJ1-5	NA	TRBV29-1	NA	TGCAGCGTTGGTTCAGTAGGCAATCAGCCCCAGCATTTT	CSVGSVGNQPQHF
TRBJ2-7	NA	TRBV19	medium-sized	TGTGCCAGTAGTATAGTTTGGGGCGGCGAGCAGTACTTC	CASSIVWGGEQYF
TRBJ2-1	NA	TRBV19	once	TGTGCCAGTAGTACTTCAAGGCCCCCAGGCAATGAGCAGTTCTTC	CASSTSRPPGNEQFF
TRBJ1-5	NA	TRBV30	NA	TGTGCCTGGAGTGTGGGCAGGGGTATAGGCCAGCCCCAGCATTTT	CAWSVGRGIGQPQHF
TRBJ1-1	NA	TRBV11-1	NA	TGTGCCAGCAGCCGAGAGGAGAACACTGAAGCTTTCTTT	CASSREENTEAFF
TRBJ2-1	NA	TRBV7-9	few	TGTGCCAGCAGCTCCCAGACAGCCCCGCGTTACAATGAGCAGTTCTTC	CASSSQTAPRYNEQFF
TRBJ1-4	NA	TRBV2	NA	TGTGCCAGCAGTATTGAGAGGGGCTCTAATGAAAAACTGTTTTTT	CASSIERGSNEKLFF
TRBJ2-1	TRBD1	TRBV6-6	few	TGTGCCAGCAGCCGCGGACAGGGGGGTAATGAGCAGTTCTTC	CASSRGQGGNEQFF
TRBJ1-1	NA	TRBV15	NA	TGTGCCACCAGCAGAGATCAACAGGGGAACACTGAAGCTTTCTTT	CATSRDQQGNTEAFF
TRBJ1-1	NA	TRBV28	NA	TGTGCCAGCGAGGCCCTCATTGGTCGGGCTGAAGCTTTCTTT	CASEALIGRAEAFF
TRBJ1-1	NA	TRBV18	NA	TGTGCCAGCTCCAATATCCGGGGAATGAACACTGAAGCTTTCTTT	CASSNIRGMNTEAFF
TRBJ1-5	NA	TRBV4-1	NA	TGCGCCAGCCGACCGCACGGGACAACCTCAGAACCCCAGCATTTT	CASRPHGTTSEPQHF
TRBJ2-2	NA	TRBV5-5	NA	TGTGCCAGCAGCTTGGTGTCGGGGGGCCGGGCCGGGGAGCTGTTTTTT	CASSLVSGGRAGELFF
TRBJ2-1	NA	TRBV9	NA	TGTGCCAGCAGCCCAAGCGATACCCTCTCCTACAATGAGCAGTTCTTC	CASSPSDTLSYNEQFF
TRBJ2-3	NA	TRBV7-2	few	TGTGCCAGCAGCAAGGGGGGGGCGGAGGATACGCAGTATTTT	CASSKGGAEDTQYF
TRBJ1-4	NA	TRBV2	NA	TGTGCCAGCAGCATGAACAGGATTAATGAAAAACTGTTTTTT	CASSMNRINEKLFF
TRBJ2-5	NA	TRBV28	medium-sized	TGTGCCAGCATCACATCAGGCTCTCTCCAAGAGACCCAGTACTTC	CASITSGSLQETQYF
TRBJ1-2	NA	TRBV6-1	NA	TGTGCCAGCAGTGAGACCCTAAATGAGGGCTACACCTTC	CASSETLNEGYTF
TRBJ1-1	NA	TRBV6-6	NA	TGTGCCAGCAGTTACACCCTATCAGGATACACTGAAGCTTTCTTT	CASSYTLSGYTEAFF
TRBJ2-5	NA	TRBV7-3	NA	TGTGCCAGCAGCTCAGACGCGGGGTCCCAAGAGACCCAGTACTTC	CASSSDAGSQETQYF
TRBJ1-5	NA	TRBV6-1	few	TGTGCCAGCAGTGAAGGGAGGGATCAGCCCCAGCATTTT	CASSEGRDQPQHF
TRBJ1-1	NA	TRBV5-4	NA	TGTGCCAGCAGCTTGGAGCTTCCGGGGCGGTTCACTGAAGCTTTCTTT	CASSLELPGRFTEAFF
TRBJ1-6	NA	TRBV19	few	TGTGCCACAAAAACCGCTGGACGTTCCTATAATTCACCCCTCCACTTT	CATKTAGRSYNSPLHF
TRBJ2-1	NA	TRBV5-1	NA	TGCGCCAGCAGCTTGGAAGACAAATACAATGAGCAGTTCTTC	CASSLEDKYNEQFF
TRBJ2-2	TRBD1	TRBV4-1	few	TGCGCCAGCAGCCTGGCCGGGACAGAACTCACCGGCGGGGAGCTGTTTTTT	CASSLAGTELTGGELFF
TRBJ2-6	NA	TRBV4-3	NA	TGCGCCAGCAGCCTCCTCTCTGGGGCCAACGTCCTGACTTTC	CASSLLSGANVLTF
TRBJ2-1	NA	TRBV30	NA	TGTGCCTGGAGTCGTGTGAATGAGCAGTTCTTC	CAWSRVNEQFF
TRBJ2-7	NA	TRBV19	NA	TGTGCCAGTAGTAAAGGGACGGACTCCTACGAGCAGTACTTC	CASSKGTDSYEQYF
TRBJ2-2	NA	TRBV7-3	NA	TGTGCCAGCAGCTTAACGGGGAACACCGGGGAGCTGTTTTTT	CASSLTGNTGELFF
TRBJ2-7	NA	TRBV7-8	NA	TGTGCCAGCAGCTTCTTCAGGACAGCCTCCTACGAGCAGTACTTC	CASSFFRTASYEQYF
TRBJ2-3	TRBD2	TRBV7-9	NA	TGTGCCAGCAGCCCAACTAGCGGGGGTGCAACAGATACGCAGTATTTT	CASSPTSGGATDTQYF
TRBJ1-1	NA	TRBV28	NA	TGTGCCAGCAGTTCCCCGACCACTGAAGCTTTCTTT	CASSSPTTEAFF
TRBJ1-3	NA	TRBV27	once	TGTGCCAGCAGTTTAAATTTTCCAGGCACTATCTCTGGAAACACCATATATTTT	CASSLNFPGTISGNTIYF
TRBJ2-1	NA	TRBV7-9	NA	TGTGCCAGCAGCTTATTGGTAAGCGATGAGCAGTTCTTC	CASSLLVSDEQFF
TRBJ2-7	TRBD2	TRBV11-2	NA	TGTGCCAGCAGCCCGACAGTGGGGGGGGCCTACGAGCAGTACTTC	CASSPTVGGAYEQYF
TRBJ2-1	NA	TRBV15	NA	TGTGCCACACAGCAGGGCTCCGGGCGGGGGCAGTTCTTC	CATQQGSGRGQFF
TRBJ2-7	NA	TRBV27	few	TGTGCCAGCAGTTTAAGTCCAGCCGCCTACGAGCAGTACTTC	CASSLSPAAYEQYF
TRBJ1-1	NA	TRBV10-3	once	TGTGCCATCAGGGGGGACGTGAACACTGAAGCTTTCTTT	CAIRGDVNTEAFF
TRBJ1-1	NA	TRBV19	NA	TGTGCCAGTAGTATACGGGGTTGGAACACTGAAGCTTTCTTT	CASSIRGWNTEAFF
TRBJ1-3	NA	TRBV28	NA	TGTGCCAGCAGTTTAGGAATTGTTGCCAGGTCGAACACCATATATTTT	CASSLGIVARSNTIYF